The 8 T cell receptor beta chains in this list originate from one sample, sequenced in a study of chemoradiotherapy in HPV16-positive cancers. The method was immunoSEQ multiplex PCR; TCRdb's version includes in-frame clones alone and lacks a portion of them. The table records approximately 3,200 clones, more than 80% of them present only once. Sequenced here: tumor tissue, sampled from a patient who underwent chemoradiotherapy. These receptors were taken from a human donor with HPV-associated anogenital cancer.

CDR3 nucleotide sequence: TGTGCCAGTAACGGAGGGGGTAGTATTTTTGGCACAGATACGCAGTATTTT. This sequence encodes CASNGGGSIFGTDTQYF. The chain joins TRBV19 to TRBJ2-3; D tentatively fits TRBD1 or TRBD2 (6 bases each). CDR1 is LNHDA and CDR2 is SQIVND in the germline V gene (reference sequence). The V gene lost 7 bases and the J gene lost 1 base, with 21 bases spanning the gap. CDR3 size: 17 residues.

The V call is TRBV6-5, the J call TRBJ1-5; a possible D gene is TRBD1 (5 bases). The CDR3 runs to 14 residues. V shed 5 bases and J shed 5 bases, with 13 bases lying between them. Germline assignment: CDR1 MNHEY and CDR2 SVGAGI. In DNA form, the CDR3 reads TGTGCCAGCAGTCCGGTGGGGGTTTATCAGCCCCAGCATTTT. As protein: CASSPVGVYQPQHF.

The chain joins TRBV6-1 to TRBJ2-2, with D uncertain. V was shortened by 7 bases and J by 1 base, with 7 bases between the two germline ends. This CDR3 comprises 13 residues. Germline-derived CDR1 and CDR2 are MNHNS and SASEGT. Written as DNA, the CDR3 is TGTGCCAGCACTCACAGGAACACCGGGGAGCTGTTTTTT. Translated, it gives CASTHRNTGELFF.

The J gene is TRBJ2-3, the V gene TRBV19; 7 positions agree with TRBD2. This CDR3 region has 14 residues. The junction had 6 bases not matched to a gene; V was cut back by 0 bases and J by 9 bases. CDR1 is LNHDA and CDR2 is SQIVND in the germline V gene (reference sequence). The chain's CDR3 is CASSIDQGGRTQYF. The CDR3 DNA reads TGTGCCAGTAGTATAGATCAGGGAGGGAGGACGCAGTATTTT.

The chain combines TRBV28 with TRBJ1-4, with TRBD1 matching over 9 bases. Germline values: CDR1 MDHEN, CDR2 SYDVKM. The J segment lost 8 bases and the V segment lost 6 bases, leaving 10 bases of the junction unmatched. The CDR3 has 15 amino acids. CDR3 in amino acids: CASRQPGQGGEKLFF. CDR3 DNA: TGTGCCAGCAGACAACCGGGACAGGGAGGGGAAAAACTGTTTTTT.

CDR3 residues: CATRRDRISGNTIYF. In DNA, the CDR3 is TGTGCCACCCGGAGGGACAGAATCTCTGGAAACACCATATATTTT. The chain joins TRBV6-5 to TRBJ1-3, with 7 bases aligning to TRBD1. The CDR3 is 15 residues long. Looked up from germline, CDR1 is MNHEY and CDR2 is SVGAGI. The J segment lost 0 bases and the V segment lost 10 bases, leaving 9 bases of the junction unmatched.

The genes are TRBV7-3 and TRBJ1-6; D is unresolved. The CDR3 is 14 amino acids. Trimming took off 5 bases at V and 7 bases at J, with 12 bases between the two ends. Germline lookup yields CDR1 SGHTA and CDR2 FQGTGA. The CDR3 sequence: CASSPTGRNSPLHF. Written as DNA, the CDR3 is TGTGCCAGCAGCCCAACGGGGAGGAATTCACCCCTCCACTTT.

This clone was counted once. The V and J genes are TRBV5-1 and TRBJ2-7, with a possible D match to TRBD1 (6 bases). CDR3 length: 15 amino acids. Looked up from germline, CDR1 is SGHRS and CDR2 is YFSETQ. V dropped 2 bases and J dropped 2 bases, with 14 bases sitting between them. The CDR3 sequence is CASSLQGSGPYEQYF. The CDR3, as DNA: TGCGCCAGCAGCTTACAGGGAAGTGGGCCCTACGAGCAGTACTTC.